This TCR beta chain came from a study of shared clonotypes between healthy human individuals. Study-wide context: Donor ages ranged 18 to 49 years: a couple of women, a few men. Whole-study findings and limits: Although depth was large, rarefaction showed that sequencing of the sorted subsets was incomplete. With few donors, the genetic and exposure-history diversity represented was limited.

Comments on this clone: Its specificity is not known.

Method: immunoSEQ multiplex PCR; TCRdb's copy keeps in-frame clones and lacks some. The sample contains approximately 2.5 million clones, over 85% of which appear only once. The CDR3 has 16 residues. CDR1 SEHNR and CDR2 FQNEAQ come from the germline V gene (reference sequence). The V gene lost 3 bases and the J gene lost 12 bases, with 26 bases spanning the gap. This chain uses TRBV7-9 with TRBJ1-2; D possibly corresponds to TRBD1 (5 bases). Sequences were obtained from naive CD4+ T cells from PBMCs. Subset given: CD45RA+ positively selected. The TCR was taken from a man between 18 and 29 years old in good health. Some clones in this sample may be carry-over from other donors' samples. The chain's CDR3 is CASSLPTPTGSREHTF. The CDR3 DNA reads as TGTGCCAGCAGCTTGCCAACACCCACAGGCTCTCGGGAGCACACCTTC.